The clone carrying this T cell receptor beta chain was picked up many times. The data stem from a study of neurological immune-mediated disorders. The CDR3 spans 13 residues. The V and J ends lost 7 bases and 0 bases respectively, with 9 bases between them. 5'RACE with 10-nucleotide random UMIs generated the cDNA. TCRdb reprocessed the 5' RACE reads via MiXCR and lists one record per CDR3 protein. The sample yields about 41,000 distinct CDR3 sequences, about 14% seen once. Material: CD4+ T cells from blood. The chain recombines TRBV12-3 or TRBV12-4 with TRBJ1-1; possible D gene TRBD1, 5 bases. This TCR was recovered from an older woman with HTLV-1-associated myelopathy (HAM/TSP). CDR3 nucleotides: TGTGCCAGCACCATGACAGTGAACACTGAAGCTTTCTTT. This sequence encodes CASTMTVNTEAFF.